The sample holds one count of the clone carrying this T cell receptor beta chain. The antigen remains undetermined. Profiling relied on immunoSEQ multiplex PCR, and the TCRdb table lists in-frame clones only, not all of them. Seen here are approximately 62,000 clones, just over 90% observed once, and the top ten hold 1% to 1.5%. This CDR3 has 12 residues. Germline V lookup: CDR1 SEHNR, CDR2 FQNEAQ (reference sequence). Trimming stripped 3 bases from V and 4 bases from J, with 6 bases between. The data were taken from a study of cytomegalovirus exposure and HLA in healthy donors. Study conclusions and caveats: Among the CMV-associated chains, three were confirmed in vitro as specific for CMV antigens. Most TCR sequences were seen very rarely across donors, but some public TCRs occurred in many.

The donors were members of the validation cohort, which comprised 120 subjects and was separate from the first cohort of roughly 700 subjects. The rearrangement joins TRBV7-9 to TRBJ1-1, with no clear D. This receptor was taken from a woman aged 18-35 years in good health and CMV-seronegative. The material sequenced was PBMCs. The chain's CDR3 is CASSFPGTEAFF. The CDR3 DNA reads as TGTGCCAGCAGCTTCCCAGGCACTGAAGCTTTCTTT.